This TCR beta chain is from a study of T and B cells in COVID-19 patients. Study-wide results and caveats: Blood from mildly ill patients while symptomatic, and early samples from severe cases, were scarce.

Germline V gene lookup returns CDR1 SQVTM and CDR2 ANQGSEA. The CDR3 length is 14 residues. The junction had 5 bases not matched to a gene; V was cut back by 7 bases and J by 6 bases. From blood, about 220-500 ng of genomic DNA served as TRB template. Sample share makes this clonotype medium-sized. What it binds is not known. Multiplex PCR with BIOMED2 TRB-A/B primer pools amplified TRB rearrangements. MiXCR, applied by TCRdb to the multiplex PCR reads, yields one record per CDR3 protein. The sample includes 15,000 to 20,000 distinct CDR3 sequences, 35% to 40% of them seen just once. The specimen sequenced was blood. The chain links TRBV29-1 to TRBJ2-3; 15 positions agree with TRBD2. This clonotype originated in a human donor with active COVID-19. The CDR3: CSGGLAGGRDTQYF. DNA for the CDR3: TGCAGCGGCGGACTAGCGGGGGGGCGGGATACGCAGTATTTT.